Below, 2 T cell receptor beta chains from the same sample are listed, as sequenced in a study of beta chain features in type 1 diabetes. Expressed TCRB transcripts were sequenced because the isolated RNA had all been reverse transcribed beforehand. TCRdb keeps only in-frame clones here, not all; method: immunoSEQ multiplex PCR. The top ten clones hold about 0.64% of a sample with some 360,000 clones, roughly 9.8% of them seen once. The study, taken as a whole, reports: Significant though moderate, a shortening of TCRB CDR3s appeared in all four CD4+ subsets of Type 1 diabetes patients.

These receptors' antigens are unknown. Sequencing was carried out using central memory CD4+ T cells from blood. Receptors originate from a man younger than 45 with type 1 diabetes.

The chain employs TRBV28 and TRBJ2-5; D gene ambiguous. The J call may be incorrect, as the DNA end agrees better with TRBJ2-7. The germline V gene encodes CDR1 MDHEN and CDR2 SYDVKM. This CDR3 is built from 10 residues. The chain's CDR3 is CASSIYEQYF. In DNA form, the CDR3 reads TGTGCCAGCAGTATCTACGAGCAGTACTTC.

The CDR3 loop reads CSVDLDRANGYTF. The CDR3, as DNA: TGCAGCGTTGACCTTGACAGGGCCAATGGCTACACCTTC. J is TRBJ1-2 and V is TRBV29-1; 7 nucleotides match TRBD1. The V gene end was trimmed by 3 bases and the J gene end by 6 bases; junction bases not matched to a gene: 7. Germline V gene sequence: CDR1 SQVTM, CDR2 ANQGSEA. The CDR3 spans 13 residues.